This T cell receptor (beta chain) was captured in a study of brain T cells in children with intractable seizures. Data came from immunoSEQ multiplex PCR; TCRdb stores just in-frame clones and leaves some out. This table has about 80,000 clones, roughly 89% appearing once. Pre-surgery treatment included at least one anti-epileptic drug. V dropped 5 bases and J dropped 3; count of bases not matched to a gene: 4. The CDR3 spans 14 residues. The germline V gene encodes CDR1 SGHNT and CDR2 YENEEA. V and J are TRBV11-3 and TRBJ2-7; 10 bases align to TRBD1. The sequence derives from a girl aged 2 to 10 with Rasmussen encephalitis and intractable seizures. The sequencing used peripheral blood, collected at surgery. The CDR3 nucleotides are TGTGCCAGCAGCCCAGGGACAGGGGACTACGAGCAGTACTTC. Translation gives CASSPGTGDYEQYF.